This T cell receptor (beta chain) was recovered during a study of regulatory T cells in long-lasting Graves disease. Study-level points and caveats: Lower TCR diversity characterized persistent Graves' patients relative to newly diagnosed patients.

V lost 6 bases and J 8 bases, leaving 19 bases between the germline ends. CDR3 length equals 14 residues. The V gene's germline CDR1 is SNHLY and CDR2 FYNNEI. Arm-PCR of CDR3 regions and iRepertoire HTBI primers were the basis on which TCR beta libraries were built. Via MiXCR, TCRdb re-called the multiplex PCR reads, giving one row per CDR3 protein. In the table there are hundreds of thousands of distinct CDR3 sequences, 18% of which are singletons. Indicated time point: newly diagnosed GD, antithyroid drugs for less than 3 months. From RNA extracted from PBMCs, the TCR library was made. This clonotype has a count of ten or more. The target antigen is unknown.

The specimen was peripheral blood mononuclear cells (PBMCs), collected at new diagnosis, from a patient treated with antithyroid drugs. The TCR was taken from a female donor with Graves disease. The gene calls are TRBV2 and TRBJ1-2, with a tentative D call TRBD1 (5 bases). CDR3 bases: TGTGCCAGCAGGGCTAGGGGTGATCCGTTAGGCTACACCTTC. It codes for CASRARGDPLGYTF.